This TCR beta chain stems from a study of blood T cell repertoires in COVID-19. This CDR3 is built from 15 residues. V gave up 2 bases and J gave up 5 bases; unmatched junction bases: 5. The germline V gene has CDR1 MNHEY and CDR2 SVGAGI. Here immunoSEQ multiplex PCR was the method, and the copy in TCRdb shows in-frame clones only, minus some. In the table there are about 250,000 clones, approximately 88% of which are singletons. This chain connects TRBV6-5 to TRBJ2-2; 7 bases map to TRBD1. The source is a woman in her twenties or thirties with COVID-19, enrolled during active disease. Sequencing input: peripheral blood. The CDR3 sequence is CASSYDRERTGELFF. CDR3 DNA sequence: TGTGCCAGCAGTTACGACAGGGAAAGGACCGGGGAGCTGTTTTTT.